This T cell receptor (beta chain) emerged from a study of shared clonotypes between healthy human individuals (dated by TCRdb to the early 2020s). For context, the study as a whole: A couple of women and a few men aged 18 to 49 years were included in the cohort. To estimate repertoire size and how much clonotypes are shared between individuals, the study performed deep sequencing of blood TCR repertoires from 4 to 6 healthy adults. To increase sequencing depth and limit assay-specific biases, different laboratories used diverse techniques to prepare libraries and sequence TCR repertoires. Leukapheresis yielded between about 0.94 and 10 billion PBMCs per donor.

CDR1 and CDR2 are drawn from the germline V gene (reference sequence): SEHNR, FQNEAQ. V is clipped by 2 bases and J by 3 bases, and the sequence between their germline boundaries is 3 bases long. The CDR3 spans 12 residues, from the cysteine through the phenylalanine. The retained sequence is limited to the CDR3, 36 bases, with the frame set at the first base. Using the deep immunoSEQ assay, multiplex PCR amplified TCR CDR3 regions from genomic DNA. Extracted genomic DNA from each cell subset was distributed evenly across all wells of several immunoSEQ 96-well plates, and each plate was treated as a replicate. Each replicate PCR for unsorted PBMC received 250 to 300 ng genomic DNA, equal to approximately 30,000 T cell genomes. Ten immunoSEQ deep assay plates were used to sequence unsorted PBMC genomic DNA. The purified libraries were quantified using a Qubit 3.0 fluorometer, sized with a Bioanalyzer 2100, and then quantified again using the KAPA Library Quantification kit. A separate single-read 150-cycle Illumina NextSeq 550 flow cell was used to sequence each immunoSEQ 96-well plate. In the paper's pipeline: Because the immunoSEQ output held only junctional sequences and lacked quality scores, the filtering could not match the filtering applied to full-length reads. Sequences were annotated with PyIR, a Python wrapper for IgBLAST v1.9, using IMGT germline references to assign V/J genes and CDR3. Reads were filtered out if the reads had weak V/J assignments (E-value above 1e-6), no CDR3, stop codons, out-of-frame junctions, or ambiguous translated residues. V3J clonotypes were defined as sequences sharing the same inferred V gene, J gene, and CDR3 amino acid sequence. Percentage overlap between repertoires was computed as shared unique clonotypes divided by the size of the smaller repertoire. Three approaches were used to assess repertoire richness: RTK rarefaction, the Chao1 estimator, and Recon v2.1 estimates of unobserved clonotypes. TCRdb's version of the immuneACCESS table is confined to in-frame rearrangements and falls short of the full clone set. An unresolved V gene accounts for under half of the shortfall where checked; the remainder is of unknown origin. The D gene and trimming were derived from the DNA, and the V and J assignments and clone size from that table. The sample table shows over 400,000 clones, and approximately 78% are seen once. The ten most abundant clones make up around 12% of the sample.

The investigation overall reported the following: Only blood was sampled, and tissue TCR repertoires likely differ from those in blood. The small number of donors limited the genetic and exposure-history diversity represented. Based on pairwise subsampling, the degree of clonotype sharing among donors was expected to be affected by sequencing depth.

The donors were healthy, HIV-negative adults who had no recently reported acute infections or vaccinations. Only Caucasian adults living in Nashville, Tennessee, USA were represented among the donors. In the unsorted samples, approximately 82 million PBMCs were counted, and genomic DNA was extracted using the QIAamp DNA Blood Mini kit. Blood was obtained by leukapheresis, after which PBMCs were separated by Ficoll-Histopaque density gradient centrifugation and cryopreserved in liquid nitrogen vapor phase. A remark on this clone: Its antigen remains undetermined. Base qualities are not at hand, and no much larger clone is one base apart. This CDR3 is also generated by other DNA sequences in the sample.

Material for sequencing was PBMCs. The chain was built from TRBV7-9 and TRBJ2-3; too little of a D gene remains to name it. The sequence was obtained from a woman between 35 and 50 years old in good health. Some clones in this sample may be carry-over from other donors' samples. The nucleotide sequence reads TGTGCCAGCAGCTTACTTACAGATACGCAGTATTTT. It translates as CASSLLTDTQYF.